These 15 T cell receptor beta chains came from one sample sequenced in a study of blood T cell repertoires in COVID-19. The protocol was immunoSEQ multiplex PCR, while the TCRdb copy is restricted to in-frame clones and leaves out a portion. The sample comprises 130,000 to 150,000 clones, roughly 88% of which are singletons, and 5.5% to 8% rests with the top ten. Source material: peripheral blood. These receptors originate from a woman between 50 and 59 years old in a cohort sampled during active or convalescent COVID-19.

The chain's CDR3 is CSAKTGDTGELFF. Written as DNA, the CDR3 is TGCAGCGCCAAAACAGGGGACACCGGGGAGCTGTTTTTT. The genes are TRBV29-1 and TRBJ2-2, with 7 bases matching TRBD1. Germline trimming cut 7 bases from V and 3 bases from J; bases unmatched to any gene: 5. The CDR3 is 13 residues long. Germline V gives CDR1 SQVTM, CDR2 ANQGSEA.

The chain joins TRBV7-9 to TRBJ2-5; D is perhaps TRBD1 (6 bases). V was shortened by 1 base and J by 0 bases, with 9 bases between the two germline ends. This CDR3 region has 15 residues. CDR1 is SEHNR and CDR2 is FQNEAQ in the germline V gene (reference sequence). The CDR3 DNA sequence: TGTGCCAGCAGCTTAGGCGGACAGCACCAAGAGACCCAGTACTTC. It codes for CASSLGGQHQETQYF.

The chain recombines TRBV5-1 with TRBJ2-3; 14 bases are a match to TRBD2. Germline V CDR1 and CDR2: SGHRS, YFSETQ. This CDR3 has 18 amino acids. J lost 6 bases, V lost 3 bases, and 12 bases had no gene match. This CDR3 reads CASSWGLAGVRNTDTQYF. In nucleotides, the CDR3 is TGCGCCAGCAGCTGGGGACTAGCGGGGGTTCGAAATACGGATACGCAGTATTTT.

This chain uses TRBV7-6 with TRBJ2-5; 10 bases map to TRBD2. After removal of 4 bases from V and 3 bases from J, the junction contained 5 bases not matched to a gene. Germline CDR1 SGHVS, CDR2 FNYEAQ. This CDR3 has 15 residues. CDR3 bases: TGTGCCAGCAGCTCCGGACTAGCGGCTAAAGAGACCCAGTACTTC. Protein sequence: CASSSGLAAKETQYF.

This chain uses TRBV10-3 with TRBJ1-4; 10 nucleotides agree with TRBD1. Per germline, CDR1 ENHRY and CDR2 SYGVKD. The CDR3 loop spans 15 amino acids. The V gene end was trimmed by 0 bases and the J gene end by 8 bases; junction bases not matched to a gene: 3. The CDR3 coding sequence is TGTGCCATCAGTGAGTCGGGGACAGGGGTAGAAAAACTGTTTTTT. Translating gives CAISESGTGVEKLFF.

This chain links TRBV19 with TRBJ2-5, with unresolved D. Deletions cut 5 bases from V and 2 bases from J, with 12 bases between. The germline gives CDR1 LNHDA, CDR2 SQIVND (reference sequence). The CDR3 contains 14 residues. DNA for the CDR3: TGTGCCAGTAGTGAACCGGGTCGGCAAGAGACCCAGTACTTC. Translation: CASSEPGRQETQYF.

The V and J genes are TRBV5-1 and TRBJ2-2; 10 positions match TRBD2. Germline CDR1 and CDR2: SGHRS and YFSETQ. This CDR3 is built from 14 residues. V dropped 2 bases and J dropped 10; count of bases not matched to a gene: 5. CDR3 nucleotides: TGCGCCAGCAGCTTAAGAGCGGGGGGGCAGGAGCTGTTTTTT. This codes for CASSLRAGGQELFF.

The J gene is TRBJ1-3, the V gene TRBV5-6; D is uncertain. CDR3 size: 13 residues. Looked up from germline, CDR1 is SGHDT and CDR2 is YYEEEE. Trimming shortened V by 3 bases and J by 2 bases, and 6 bases separated the two germline ends. The DNA for the CDR3 is TGTGCCAGCAGCTGGAGGGCTGGAAACACCATATATTTT. Translating gives CASSWRAGNTIYF.

This chain links TRBV2 with TRBJ2-7; D gene ambiguous. Germline CDR1 is SNHLY and CDR2 is FYNNEI. The V and J ends lost 5 bases and 1 base respectively, with 9 bases between them. This CDR3 has 13 residues. CDR3 nucleotides: TGTGCCAGCAGTCCCGACTCTTCCTACGAGCAGTACTTC. This gives the protein CASSPDSSYEQYF.

This rearrangement joins TRBV2 to TRBJ2-1; TRBD2 matches 14 bases. The V and J ends lost 4 bases and 8 bases, in that order; junction bases with no gene match: 7. The germline V gene encodes CDR1 SNHLY and CDR2 FYNNEI. CDR3 size: 16 residues. CDR3 DNA: TGTGCCAGCAGTGCCCCCGGACTAGCGGGGGGCCATGAGCAGTTCTTC. Translating gives CASSAPGLAGGHEQFF.

CDR3 DNA sequence: TGTGCCAGCAGCTTAAGATCGGTCGATGAGCAGTTCTTC. Translation: CASSLRSVDEQFF. The V call is TRBV13, the J call TRBJ2-1; no reliable D call. Trimming pared 2 bases from V and 8 bases from J, leaving 10 bases between. CDR3 length: 13 residues. Germline V CDR1 and CDR2: PRHDT, FYEKMQ (reference sequence). The complete variable domain, with remaining parts taken from reference TRBV13 and TRBJ2-1, reads AAGVIQSPRHLIKEKRETATLKCYPIPRHDTVYWYQQGPGQDPQFLISFYEKMQSDKGSIPDRFSAQQFSDYHSELNMSSLELGDSALYFCASSLRSVDEQFFGPGTRLTVL.

The chain couples TRBV29-1 to TRBJ2-7, with TRBD1 identical over 7 bases. V trimming: 3 bases; J trimming: 2 bases; junction bases outside the gene matches: 13. Germline CDR1 SQVTM, CDR2 ANQGSEA. The CDR3 extends over 16 amino acids. This chain's CDR3 is CSVDRLGTAGAYEQYF. The CDR3 DNA reads as TGCAGCGTTGATCGTTTGGGGACAGCCGGCGCCTACGAGCAGTACTTC.

The rearrangement uses TRBV5-1 and TRBJ1-1, with TRBD1 matching 7 bases. The CDR3 spans 14 residues. After removal of 4 bases from V and 1 base from J, the junction contained 4 bases not matched to a gene. Germline lookup yields CDR1 SGHRS and CDR2 YFSETQ. The CDR3 sequence is CASSLGQWNTEAFF. For the CDR3, the DNA is TGCGCCAGCAGCCTGGGACAGTGGAACACTGAAGCTTTCTTT. The full variable domain, rest sourced from reference TRBV5-1 and TRBJ1-1, is KAGVTQTPRYLIKTRGQQVTLSCSPISGHRSVSWYQQTPGQGLQFLFEYFSETQRNKGNFPGRFSGRQFSNSRSEMNVSTLELGDSALYLCASSLGQWNTEAFFGQGTRLTVV.

The genes are TRBV5-4 and TRBJ2-7, with D tentatively TRBD1 (6 bases). CDR1 is SGHNT, CDR2 YYREEE, per germline (reference sequence). This CDR3 is built from 15 residues. Trimming removed 2 bases from V and 0 bases from J, with 12 bases in between. The CDR3 DNA follows: TGTGCCAGCAGCTTCGGACAGCCCACCTCCTACGAGCAGTACTTC. Translated: CASSFGQPTSYEQYF.

The chain recombines TRBV19 with TRBJ1-6, with D possibly TRBD1 on 5 matching bases. CDR3 length equals 17 residues. CDR1 is LNHDA and CDR2 is SQIVND in the germline V gene (reference sequence). Trimming left V 6 bases short and J 8 bases short, with 23 bases between. DNA for the CDR3: TGTGCCAGTAGCAATGTCTTCGGGGGACGGAGTTATTCACCCCTCCACTTT. Its translation is CASSNVFGGRSYSPLHF.